This TCR beta chain emerged from a study of identifying expanded T cells in peripheral blood. Findings of the study overall: Over approximately two and four weeks, about 15 and 19 clones changed, versus around 1.2 between replicates. Variance in clone template counts between roughly two-week samples significantly increased with total template count across all healthy donors.

To note about this clone: The antigen is unknown.

No infections or other immune events were documented during collection. Sequencing used immunoSEQ multiplex PCR; TCRdb keeps in-frame clones, though not all of them. The repertoire holds 85,000 to 100,000 clones, with 88% as singletons. Germline V gene data show CDR1 as SGHRS and CDR2 as YFSETQ. The length of the CDR3 is 15 residues. V was cut by 4 bases and J by 3 bases, with 17 bases left in between. V usage is TRBV5-1 and J usage is TRBJ2-7; D is tentatively TRBD1 or TRBD2 (6 bases each). This receptor was obtained from a person aged 18 to 70 in good health. Sequencing was done on a sample of blood. The CDR3 region has the DNA TGCGCCAGCAGCACGGAGGGCAGGGGAATCTACGAGCAGTACTTC. It yields the protein CASSTEGRGIYEQYF. Full variable domain (remainder filled in from reference TRBV5-1 and TRBJ2-7): KAGVTQTPRYLIKTRGQQVTLSCSPISGHRSVSWYQQTPGQGLQFLFEYFSETQRNKGNFPGRFSGRQFSNSRSEMNVSTLELGDSALYLCASSTEGRGIYEQYFGPGTRLTVT.